The subject of this entry is one T cell receptor (beta chain). Its target is not known. The germline CDR1 and CDR2 sequences are LNHDA and SQIVND (reference sequence). This CDR3 has 16 residues. The ends lost 6 bases at V and 1 base at J; junction bases unmatched: 11. The data were taken from a study of T cell repertoires in cytomegalovirus infection. Background on the study: Indications of both CMV infection and matching HLA type were provided by public TCR beta signatures. Whole-study results and caveats: Clonotype analysis showed dominance of the ex vivo response by HLA-C-restricted CMV-specific TCR beta clonotypes. Summed frequency of shared TCR beta families picked out CMV carriers who also had the relevant HLA.

One entry per CDR3 protein results from TCRdb running MiXCR on the reads. The sample has about 530,000 distinct CDR3 sequences, more than 25% seen once. This clonotype was sampled from a human donor in good health (CMV status not recorded). Some clones in this sample may be carry-over from other donors' samples. Specimen: PBMCs. This chain uses TRBV19 with TRBJ2-5; 7 bases line up with TRBD1. CDR3 in DNA: TGTGCCAGTAGCACAGAACTTAGGGGGCGCCAAGAGACCCAGTACTTC. It specifies CASSTELRGRQETQYF.